These 32 T cell receptor beta chains originate from one sample sequenced in a study of T cell responses to AZD1222 COVID-19 vaccine (dated by TCRdb to the early 2020s). The library was generated by the immunoSEQ multiplex PCR assay. The source is immuneACCESS, and TCRdb retained only in-frame sequences with V and J called. Part of the clones is not carried over; for the studies checked, unresolved V genes explain less than half of this, and the remainder is unexplained. This sample lists around 180,000 clones; about 94% were detected once. Roughly 9.2% of the sample lies in the top ten. The time point label, as the study defines it: baseline before first vaccination. The sequencing used peripheral blood, collected on day 0 of AZD1222 vaccination. The receptors shown here come from an adult in good health.

With respect to this clone: At one of its ends the junction is not consistent with the germline gene, which may arise from a read error. DNA for the CDR3: TGTGCTAGCAGCCCAGGGGGCTGGGGCACAGATACGCAGTATTTT. Translating it yields CASSPGGWGTDTQYF. The chain combines TRBV7-7 with TRBJ2-3; 8 nucleotides line up with TRBD1. This CDR3 has 15 residues. Germline CDR1 is SSHAT and CDR2 is FNYEAQ (reference sequence).

The CDR3 sequence is CASSVAEQYF. CDR3 bases: TGTGCCAGCAGTGTGGCCGAGCAGTACTTC. This chain links TRBV2 with TRBJ2-7, with no clear D. The germline V gene encodes CDR1 SNHLY and CDR2 FYNNEI. The CDR3 is made up of 10 amino acids. V lost 4 bases to trimming and J lost 6 bases, with 4 bases between them.

CDR3 in DNA: TGTGCCACCAGCAGGGCCCAGAACTCTGGAAACACCATATATTTT. It specifies CATSRAQNSGNTIYF. The chain couples TRBV15 to TRBJ1-3; D is unresolved. Germline V gives CDR1 LNHNV, CDR2 YYDKDF (reference sequence). This CDR3 has 15 residues. Trimming left V 3 bases short and J 0 bases short, with 9 bases between.

The chain couples TRBV29-1 to TRBJ1-1; D remains unclear. V was shortened by 3 bases and J by 3 bases, with 5 bases between the two germline ends. CDR3 size: 11 residues. Germline V gives CDR1 SQVTM, CDR2 ANQGSEA. CDR3 nucleotide sequence: TGCAGCGTTGATCGGGACACTGAAGCTTTCTTT. This codes for CSVDRDTEAFF.

This clone was counted a single time. The chain couples TRBV10-2 to TRBJ2-7; 9 bases are a match to TRBD1. The CDR3 sequence is 18 residues long. V was pared by 3 bases and J by 2 bases, with 14 bases of the junction left unmatched. Looked up from germline, CDR1 is WSHSY and CDR2 is SAAADI. The CDR3 sequence is CASSDRGTGSRLAYEQYF. As DNA, the CDR3 is TGCGCCAGCAGTGACCGGGGGACAGGGTCAAGGTTAGCCTACGAGCAGTACTTC.

In nucleotides, the CDR3 is TGCGCCAGCAGCTTGATAGGGGACGAGCAGTACTTC. Encoded protein: CASSLIGDEQYF. The chain couples TRBV5-1 to TRBJ2-7; tentatively, D is TRBD1 (5 bases). Trimming removed 1 base from V and 5 bases from J, with 7 bases in between. Looked up from germline, CDR1 is SGHRS and CDR2 is YFSETQ. The CDR3 spans 12 residues.

The rearrangement joins TRBV4-1 to TRBJ2-7; 12 nucleotides agree with TRBD2. The junction had 2 bases not matched to a gene; V was cut back by 0 bases and J by 2 bases. Germline V CDR1 and CDR2: MGHRA, YSYEKL. This CDR3 region has 16 residues. CDR3 protein: CASSQEGLAGAYEQYF. CDR3 in DNA: TGCGCCAGCAGCCAAGAGGGACTAGCGGGTGCCTACGAGCAGTACTTC.

The chain employs TRBV28 and TRBJ2-3, with TRBD1 matching 9 bases. The CDR3 runs 17 residues. Germline values: CDR1 MDHEN, CDR2 SYDVKM. The J segment lost 4 bases and the V segment lost 4 bases, leaving 12 bases of the junction unmatched. CDR3 loop: CASSSEYRGPLADTQYF. The CDR3 coding sequence is TGTGCCAGCAGTTCAGAATACAGGGGGCCCCTCGCAGATACGCAGTATTTT.

The chain joins TRBV18 to TRBJ2-7; D uncertain. Germline V gives CDR1 KGHSH, CDR2 LQKENI. The germline V and J ends were trimmed by 3 bases and 0 bases, with 15 bases remaining between them. The CDR3 covers 16 residues. DNA of the CDR3: TGTGCCAGCTCACCCCGGCCACAGTTCCTCTCCTACGAGCAGTACTTC. Its translation: CASSPRPQFLSYEQYF.

The chain is built from TRBV7-8 and TRBJ2-7; the match to TRBD1 covers 10 bases. Germline V gene sequence: CDR1 SGHVS, CDR2 FQNEAQ. CDR3 length equals 15 residues. V trimming: 4 bases; J trimming: 2 bases; junction bases outside the gene matches: 5. CDR3: CASSWQGQGAYEQYF. The CDR3 DNA reads as TGTGCCAGCAGCTGGCAAGGACAGGGGGCCTACGAGCAGTACTTC.

V gene TRBV3-1 (or the pseudogene TRBV3-2) combines with J gene TRBJ2-7; D might be TRBD2 (6 bases). From germline, CDR1 is LGHDT and CDR2 YNNKEL (reference sequence). Trimming left V 1 base short and J 0 bases short, with 7 bases between. The CDR3 covers 14 residues. In DNA, the CDR3 is TGTGCCAGCAGCCAAGTCGGGAGCTCCTACGAGCAGTACTTC. Translating it yields CASSQVGSSYEQYF.

The CDR3 protein is CASSENPGGLYEQYF. In DNA form, the CDR3 reads TGTGCCAGCAGTGAAAACCCCGGGGGGCTCTACGAGCAGTACTTC. This chain uses TRBV6-1 with TRBJ2-7, with D possibly being TRBD2 (7 bases). This CDR3 has 15 amino acids. Looked up from germline, CDR1 is MNHNS and CDR2 is SASEGT. Trimming pared 2 bases from V and 3 bases from J, leaving 14 bases between.

The chain has TRBV3-1 (or the pseudogene TRBV3-2) and TRBJ2-7, with no clear D. With 4 bases removed from V and 3 bases from J, the gap between germline ends came to 19 bases. CDR1 and CDR2 (germline): LGHDT, YNNKEL (reference sequence). CDR3 length: 16 amino acids. The CDR3 nucleotides read TGTGCCAGCAGCCGCCGGCGTGAATCGGGCCGCTACGAGCAGTACTTC. Translating it yields CASSRRRESGRYEQYF.

In its sample, this clone was seen once. The chain uses TRBV19 and TRBJ2-3, with D uncertain. Germline V CDR1 and CDR2: LNHDA, SQIVND (reference sequence). This CDR3 is built from 15 residues. Trimming left V 6 bases short and J 2 bases short, with 15 bases between. As DNA, the CDR3 is TGTGCCAGTAGCCTCAGTGGGTGGGACACAGATACGCAGTATTTT. Amino acid sequence: CASSLSGWDTDTQYF.

The V call is TRBV7-9, the J call TRBJ1-4; 8 bases line up with TRBD1. The CDR3 is made up of 17 amino acids. CDR1 and CDR2 from the germline V gene are SEHNR and FQNEAQ (reference sequence). Germline trimming cut 3 bases from V and 4 bases from J; bases unmatched to any gene: 10. The CDR3 spells CASSLSTGEVGNEKLFF. CDR3 DNA: TGTGCCAGCAGCTTGTCGACAGGGGAAGTTGGTAATGAAAAACTGTTTTTT.

This clone appeared a single time. This chain uses TRBV5-4 with TRBJ2-5; D is possibly TRBD2 (5 bases). This CDR3 contains 12 residues. Germline values: CDR1 SGHNT, CDR2 YYREEE (reference sequence). V lost 3 bases and J lost 5, with 8 bases in between. Written as DNA, the CDR3 is TGTGCCAGCAGCTCTAGCTGGGAGACCCAGTACTTC. As protein: CASSSSWETQYF.

This rearrangement joins TRBV9 to TRBJ1-1; D is perhaps TRBD1 (5 bases). The V gene's germline CDR1 is SGDLS and CDR2 YYNGEE. This CDR3 is 17 amino acids long. Trimming removed 3 bases at V and 1 base at J, with 19 bases between. CDR3 residues: CASSGWDQTGGNTEAFF. In nucleotides, the CDR3 is TGTGCCAGCAGCGGATGGGACCAAACTGGTGGGAACACTGAAGCTTTCTTT.

This clone was detected once. This chain uses TRBV7-2 with TRBJ1-6; TRBD1 might be the D (6 bases). The germline CDR1 and CDR2 sequences are SGHTA and FQGNSA. The CDR3 spans 15 residues. V lost 5 bases and J 6 bases, leaving 14 bases between the germline ends. The CDR3 here is CASSPPGHSNSPLHF. CDR3 in DNA: TGTGCCAGCAGCCCCCCGGGACACAGTAATTCACCCCTCCACTTT.

The J gene is TRBJ1-1, the V gene TRBV7-3; the D is unclear. Germline CDR1 SGHTA, CDR2 FQGTGA. The ends were cut back, 4 bases at V and 5 bases at J, with 17 bases in the middle. The CDR3 runs to 15 residues. CDR3 bases: TGTGCCAGCAGCTCCTCCCCAGGAGGCATTACTGAAGCTTTCTTT. Translation gives CASSSSPGGITEAFF.

The chain couples TRBV7-2 to TRBJ2-3; TRBD1 is a possible D gene (6 bases). CDR3 length: 10 residues. V lost 10 bases, J lost 5 bases, and 7 bases lay in between. Germline V lookup: CDR1 SGHTA, CDR2 FQGNSA. The CDR3 reads CATGVDTQYF. DNA for the CDR3: TGTGCCACAGGGGTAGATACGCAGTATTTT.

The chain uses TRBV29-1 and TRBJ1-1; D not certain. V was shortened by 7 bases and J by 2 bases, with 5 bases between the two germline ends. The length of the CDR3 is 10 residues. The germline V gene encodes CDR1 SQVTM and CDR2 ANQGSEA. DNA for the CDR3: TGCAGCGGAGCAAACACTGAAGCTTTCTTT. This gives the protein CSGANTEAFF.

The chain joins TRBV7-2 to TRBJ1-1; D is ambiguous. This CDR3 comprises 11 residues. V lost 3 bases to trimming and J lost 4 bases, with 3 bases between them. Germline-derived CDR1 and CDR2 are SGHTA and FQGNSA. CDR3 in DNA: TGTGCCAGCAGCTTCCTCACTGAAGCTTTCTTT. Protein: CASSFLTEAFF. The variable domain in full, completed from reference TRBV7-2 and TRBJ1-1, reads GAGVSQSPSNKVTEKGKDVELRCDPISGHTALYWYRQSLGQGLEFLIYFQGNSAPDKSGLPSDRFSAERTGGSVSTLTIQRTQQEDSAVYLCASSFLTEAFFGQGTRLTVV.

This chain uses TRBV28 with TRBJ1-5; D gene unclear. CDR1 and CDR2 from the germline V gene are MDHEN and SYDVKM. V was shortened by 6 bases and J by 0 bases, with 12 bases between the two germline ends. CDR3 length: 15 residues. CDR3 coding DNA: TGTGCCAGCAGCAATGGAGGGTCTAGCAATCAGCCCCAGCATTTT. Residues: CASSNGGSSNQPQHF.

This rearrangement joins TRBV18 to TRBJ1-2, with TRBD1 matching over 7 bases. CDR3 length: 16 residues. The V gene's germline CDR1 is KGHSH and CDR2 LQKENI. Germline trimming cut 5 bases from V and 7 bases from J; bases unmatched to any gene: 16. CDR3 nucleotides: TGTGCCAGCTCAAAGGGGACAGCGCAACTTGGCCGTGGCTACACCTTC. Protein sequence: CASSKGTAQLGRGYTF. The full variable domain, with the rest looked up from reference TRBV18 and TRBJ1-2, is NAGVMQNPRHLVRRRGQEARLRCSPMKGHSHVYWYRQLPEEGLKFMVYLQKENIIDESGMPKERFSAEFPKEGPSILRIQQVVRGDSAAYFCASSKGTAQLGRGYTFGSGTRLTVV.

The rearrangement uses TRBV3-1 (or the pseudogene TRBV3-2) and TRBJ2-7; 14 bases map to TRBD2. The CDR3 extends over 15 amino acids. After removal of 3 bases from V and 4 bases from J, the junction contained 2 bases not matched to a gene. Germline V gene sequence: CDR1 LGHDT, CDR2 YNNKEL (reference sequence). CDR3 residues: CASSQGTSGGYEQYF. CDR3 nucleotide sequence: TGTGCCAGCAGCCAGGGGACTAGCGGGGGTTACGAGCAGTACTTC.

The chain links TRBV27 to TRBJ1-5; D possibly corresponds to TRBD1 (6 bases). The CDR3 extends over 13 amino acids. Germline CDR1 and CDR2: MNHEY and SMNVEV (reference sequence). V was clipped by 10 bases and J by 5 bases, with 15 bases between them. The chain's CDR3 is CATKGGRDQPQHF. The CDR3 DNA sequence: TGTGCCACTAAAGGGGGGAGGGATCAGCCCCAGCATTTT.

This chain uses TRBV6-1 with TRBJ1-1; D is unclear. The CDR3 consists of 12 residues. Deletions cut 2 bases from V and 5 bases from J, with 6 bases between. The V gene's germline CDR1 is MNHNS and CDR2 SASEGT. CDR3 sequence: CASSELGTEAFF. In DNA, the CDR3 is TGTGCCAGCAGTGAACTGGGGACTGAAGCTTTCTTT.

This clone has just a few counts. The chain couples TRBV2 to TRBJ2-5; no reliable D call. Trimming stripped 8 bases from V and 1 base from J, with 14 bases between. There are 14 residues in the CDR3. Germline lookup yields CDR1 SNHLY and CDR2 FYNNEI. CDR3 bases: TGTGCCAGCCAACTGCCTGGAGTCCAAGAGACCCAGTACTTC. As protein: CASQLPGVQETQYF.

This clone is a singleton in its sample. V is TRBV7-3 and J is TRBJ2-1, with TRBD2 identical over 11 bases. The CDR3 length is 15 residues. The germline gives CDR1 SGHTA, CDR2 FQGTGA. With V trimmed by 3 bases and J by 8 bases, 6 bases remained unmatched. The CDR3 sequence: CASSFLAGGGYEQFF. The CDR3 bases are TGTGCCAGCAGCTTTCTAGCGGGGGGCGGATATGAGCAGTTCTTC.

This clone is a singleton in its sample. The chain is built from TRBV3-1 (or the pseudogene TRBV3-2) and TRBJ2-1; 7 bases match TRBD2. The length of the CDR3 is 18 residues. Germline CDR1 and CDR2: LGHDT and YNNKEL (reference sequence). V was pared by 4 bases and J by 1 base, with 13 bases of the junction left unmatched. The CDR3 region is CASSRWAGTTGSYNEQFF. CDR3 bases: TGTGCCAGCAGCCGCTGGGCCGGGACTACTGGGTCCTACAATGAGCAGTTCTTC.

This clone was seen once. V usage is TRBV13 and J usage is TRBJ2-7, with D perhaps matching TRBD2 (6 bases). This CDR3 has 14 residues. From germline, CDR1 is PRHDT and CDR2 FYEKMQ (reference sequence). Between the trimmed V and J ends, which lost 5 bases and 7 bases, there was a span of 18 bases. In DNA form, the CDR3 reads TGTGCCAGCAGCCAACCCGGGACTCCGATTGAGCAGTACTTC. As protein: CASSQPGTPIEQYF.

This clone is a singleton in its sample. The chain couples TRBV6-2 or TRBV6-3 to TRBJ2-4; 13 nucleotides agree with TRBD2. This CDR3 spans 18 amino acids. Trimming removed 2 bases from V and 0 bases from J; junction bases left unmatched: 4. Germline V lookup: CDR1 MNHEY, CDR2 SVGEGT. This CDR3 reads CASSYGTSGTEAKNIQYF. CDR3 DNA: TGTGCCAGCAGTTACGGGACTAGCGGGACTGAAGCCAAAAACATTCAGTACTTC.